What follows are 15 T cell receptor beta chains derived from one specimen sequenced in a study of T cell repertoires in cytomegalovirus infection. A single record per CDR3 protein comes from TCRdb applying MiXCR to the reads. Of around 800,000 distinct CDR3 sequences in the sample, 32% were seen once. Their specific antigens are unknown. Sequencing was performed on cultured CD8+ T cells from PBMCs, taken from culture after CMV antigen stimulation. These receptors were obtained from a human donor in good health (CMV status not recorded). Some clones in this sample may be carry-over from other donors' samples.

This clonotype has just one count. The V gene is TRBV12-3 or TRBV12-4, the J gene TRBJ1-4; D call uncertain. The V end was cut by 1 base, the J end by 8 bases, with 8 bases between. This CDR3 is 13 amino acids long. The CDR3 coding sequence is TGTGCCAGCAGTTTAGAAGGAGTAGAAAAACTGTTTTTT. Its protein product is CASSLEGVEKLFF.

This clonotype occurred a few times. The chain is built from TRBV11-1 and TRBJ2-2; unclear D gene. Trimming stripped 6 bases from V and 5 bases from J, with 19 bases between. The CDR3 is made up of 16 amino acids. Germline V lookup: CDR1 SGHAT, CDR2 FQDESV (reference sequence). The CDR3 DNA reads TGTGCCAGCAGTTCCGCGGCCTCAGGTGGGACCGGGGAGCTGTTTTTT. Residues: CASSSAASGGTGELFF.

The chain couples TRBV5-1 to TRBJ2-1; 9 positions match TRBD1. Per the germline V gene, CDR1 is SGHRS and CDR2 is YFSETQ. V gave up 5 bases and J gave up 2 bases; unmatched junction bases: 8. The CDR3 extends over 16 amino acids. In nucleotides, the CDR3 is TGCGCCAGCAGTCCGGGACAGGGTGCGGCCTACAATGAGCAGTTCTTC. This translates into CASSPGQGAAYNEQFF.

The V call is TRBV12-3 or TRBV12-4, the J call TRBJ2-1; TRBD1 agrees at 10 bases. V shed 8 bases, J shed 8 bases, and the junction held 0 bases outside the gene matches. This CDR3 is built from 11 residues. CDR3 bases: TGTGCCAGCGGACAGGGGGATGAGCAGTTCTTC. Protein: CASGQGDEQFF.

The genes are TRBV24-1 and TRBJ2-2; D is possibly TRBD2 (6 bases). Trimming pared 4 bases from V and 4 bases from J, leaving 9 bases between. Germline loops: CDR1 KGHDR, CDR2 SFDVKD. CDR3 size: 14 residues. This CDR3 is CATSERRGTGELFF. The CDR3 DNA follows: TGTGCCACCAGTGAGAGGAGGGGCACCGGGGAGCTGTTTTTT.

V gene TRBV4-1 combines with J gene TRBJ1-2, with no clear D. This CDR3 has 14 residues. V gave up 1 base and J gave up 2 bases, with 8 bases separating them. The germline V gene has CDR1 MGHRA and CDR2 YSYEKL. CDR3 loop: CASSQAETNYGYTF. The CDR3 DNA reads as TGCGCCAGCAGCCAAGCCGAGACAAACTATGGCTACACCTTC.

J is TRBJ1-1 and V is TRBV4-1; the D is unclear. The V end was cut by 0 bases, the J end by 4 bases, with 6 bases between. The CDR3 is 13 residues long. Germline values: CDR1 MGHRA, CDR2 YSYEKL. The CDR3 here is CASSQDGSTEAFF. In DNA, the CDR3 is TGCGCCAGCAGCCAAGATGGTTCCACTGAAGCTTTCTTT.

This CDR3 is CASSLEGPGATSGGTQYF. The CDR3 bases are TGTGCCAGCAGTTTAGAGGGACCGGGGGCCACGTCTGGAGGCACGCAGTATTTT. V gene TRBV28 combines with J gene TRBJ2-3; D assignment may be TRBD1 or TRBD2 (6 bases each). V lost 2 bases, J lost 9 bases, and 27 bases lay in between. Germline V gene lookup returns CDR1 MDHEN and CDR2 SYDVKM. This CDR3 is built from 18 residues.

The chain uses TRBV7-6 and TRBJ2-1, with 10 positions matching TRBD1. This CDR3 region has 16 residues. The J segment lost 3 bases and the V segment lost 5 bases, leaving 7 bases of the junction unmatched. Germline CDR1 SGHVS, CDR2 FNYEAQ. CDR3 DNA sequence: TGTGCCAGCAGCGGGCCGGGACAGGGGTTCTACAATGAGCAGTTCTTC. This translates into CASSGPGQGFYNEQFF.

This clonotype showed up just a few times. The V and J genes are TRBV7-6 and TRBJ2-1, with TRBD2 identical over 13 bases. Germline V lookup: CDR1 SGHVS, CDR2 FNYEAQ. V lost 0 bases, J lost 4 bases, and 0 bases stayed unmatched. The CDR3 spans 16 residues. The CDR3 protein is CASSLALAGGYNEQFF. CDR3 nucleotides: TGTGCCAGCAGCTTAGCACTAGCGGGGGGGTACAATGAGCAGTTCTTC.

The chain carries TRBV5-4 and TRBJ2-5; tentative D call: TRBD2 (5 bases). There are 13 residues in the CDR3. Trimming stripped 4 bases from V and 4 bases from J, with 11 bases between. The germline CDR1 and CDR2 sequences are SGHNT and YYREEE (reference sequence). CDR3 nucleotide sequence: TGTGCCAGCAGCAGCGGAGCAGGAGAGACCCAGTACTTC. It encodes CASSSGAGETQYF.

The chain carries TRBV6-2 or TRBV6-3 and TRBJ2-5, with 11 bases aligning to TRBD1. Losses at the gene ends were 5 bases for V and 7 bases for J; bases not matched to a gene: 12. The CDR3 covers 16 residues. Germline V gene sequence: CDR1 MNHEY, CDR2 SVGEGT. The CDR3 DNA follows: TGTGCCAGCAGTACCATGGACAGGGGGCTAGGGGTGACCCAGTACTTC. It specifies CASSTMDRGLGVTQYF.

This clonotype was recorded once. The chain links TRBV10-3 to TRBJ2-2; TRBD2 matches 15 bases. Germline V CDR1 and CDR2: ENHRY, SYGVKD. The trim removed 10 bases at V and 3 bases at J, leaving 6 bases unmatched. This CDR3 contains 16 residues. CDR3 coding DNA: TGTGCCACCGGACTAGCGGGGGGGTTAGACACCGGGGAGCTGTTTTTT. Amino acid sequence: CATGLAGGLDTGELFF.

The V gene is TRBV6-5, the J gene TRBJ2-5; D is tentatively TRBD1 or TRBD2 (6 bases each). Germline V gene data show CDR1 as MNHEY and CDR2 as SVGAGI. The CDR3 length is 16 residues. V gave up 6 bases and J gave up 0 bases, with 17 bases separating them. The CDR3 region is CASSGTGGGNQETQYF. The CDR3 region has the DNA TGTGCCAGCAGCGGAACAGGAGGGGGAAACCAAGAGACCCAGTACTTC.

This chain uses TRBV10-3 with TRBJ1-1; D is ambiguous. The CDR3 is 13 amino acids. The V end was cut by 4 bases, the J end by 1 base, with 7 bases between. CDR1 is ENHRY and CDR2 is SYGVKD in the germline V gene. CDR3 sequence: CAISVDGNTEAFF. DNA for the CDR3: TGTGCCATCAGTGTAGACGGGAACACTGAAGCTTTCTTT.